Sequencing of this T cell receptor (beta chain) was carried out in a study of T cells in localized non-small cell lung cancer. Broader study findings: Researchers found a median about 53 of the top 100 tumor clones in adjacent lung.

Remarks on this clone: Its antigen is currently unknown.

The CDR3 covers 15 residues. CDR1 is SGHAT, CDR2 FQNNGV, per germline. V shed 1 base and J shed 4 bases, with 12 bases lying between them. Clones were read by immunoSEQ multiplex PCR, and TCRdb kept only the in-frame ones, dropping some. Among tens of thousands of clones listed, nearly 90% were seen once. The V and J genes are TRBV11-2 and TRBJ2-3; D is unresolved. This receptor was identified in a woman aged 40-75 years with stage I lung adenocarcinoma. The source material was peripheral blood, sampled before any cancer treatment. CDR3 DNA sequence: TGTGCCAGCAGCTTAGGGCAGGAGTATTCAGATACGCAGTATTTT. This sequence encodes CASSLGQEYSDTQYF.